Listed below are T cell receptor beta chains from one sample, sequenced in a study of regulatory T cells in long-lasting Graves disease. TCRdb itself ran the multiplex PCR reads through MiXCR, one entry per CDR3 protein. The sample records some 560,000 distinct CDR3 sequences, roughly 15% being singletons. The same data also went into a second study, on T cells in Graves' hyperthyroidism and ophthalmopathy.

Sequenced here: peripheral blood mononuclear cells (PBMCs), sampled at new diagnosis, from a patient treated with antithyroid drugs. These receptors all stem from a woman between 40 and 65 years old with Graves disease. CDR3s include the opening cysteine and the closing phenylalanine or tryptophan.

CDR3aa: CSVGRREINNEQFF
j_gene: TRBJ2-1
v_gene: TRBV29-1

CDR3aa: CASSPPGQSSYEQYF
j_gene: TRBJ2-7
v_gene: TRBV18

CDR3aa: CATSRESGAWEQYF
j_gene: TRBJ2-7
v_gene: TRBV15

CDR3aa: CSASGGPGQGADGYTF
j_gene: TRBJ1-2
v_gene: TRBV20-1

CDR3aa: CASSLGVRGEQDGYTF
j_gene: TRBJ1-2
v_gene: TRBV12-3/TRBV12-4

CDR3aa: CASSQAPGRPYEQYF
j_gene: TRBJ2-7
v_gene: TRBV4-1

CDR3aa: CASSQDTGLFTLSRYF
j_gene: TRBJ2-7
v_gene: TRBV4-2

CDR3aa: CASSQVGARNEQFF
j_gene: TRBJ2-1
v_gene: TRBV4-1

CDR3aa: CASSYKDPNTEAFF
j_gene: TRBJ1-1
v_gene: TRBV6-5

CDR3aa: CASSEFVPDGGNQPQHF
j_gene: TRBJ1-5
v_gene: TRBV2

CDR3aa: CASSDPFGSNQPQHF
j_gene: TRBJ1-5
v_gene: TRBV6-1